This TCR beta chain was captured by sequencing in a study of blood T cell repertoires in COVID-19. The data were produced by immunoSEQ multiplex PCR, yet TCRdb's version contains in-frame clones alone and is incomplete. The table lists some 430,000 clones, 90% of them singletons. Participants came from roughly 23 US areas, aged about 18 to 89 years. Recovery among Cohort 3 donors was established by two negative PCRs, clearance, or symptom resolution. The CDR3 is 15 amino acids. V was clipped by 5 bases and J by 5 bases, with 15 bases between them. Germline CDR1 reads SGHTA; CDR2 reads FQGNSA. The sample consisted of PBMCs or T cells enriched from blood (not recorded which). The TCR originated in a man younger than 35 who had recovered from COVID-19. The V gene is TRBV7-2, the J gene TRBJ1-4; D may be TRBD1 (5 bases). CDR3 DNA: TGTGCCAGCAGCCCCAGGGCATCAAGGAATGAAAAACTGTTTTTT. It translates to CASSPRASRNEKLFF.